The present T cell receptor beta chain was sequenced within a study of CD8+ T cells in alopecia areata. Study in general: The study gave treated patients oral tofacitinib at 5 to 10 mg twice daily. Study-level results: Scalp clonality, together with expanded CD8+ clones among the top 100, fell significantly with tofacitinib.

Extraction and reverse transcription of RNA yielded cDNA as the sequencing template. The assay was immunoSEQ multiplex PCR, and TCRdb's table has in-frame clones only and misses some. The sample lists around 140,000 clones, 86% occurring once. The CDR3 loop spans 13 amino acids. Trimming took off 6 bases at V and 5 bases at J, with 11 bases between the two ends. In germline, CDR1 is MNHEY, CDR2 SMNVEV (reference sequence). This clone came up once. Antigen specificity is unknown. Treatment in this sample: oral pan-JAK inhibitor, 5-10 mg twice daily. Those with alopecia areata gave lesional scalp punch biopsies and peripheral blood.

The chain recombines TRBV27 with TRBJ2-1; D remains unclear. The receptor was isolated from a human donor with alopecia areata. Sequencing used CD8+ T cells sorted from blood, obtained at week 4, from a patient treated with tofacitinib. The CDR3: CASSPLGNNEQFF. Here the CDR3 DNA reads TGTGCCAGCAGCCCTCTGGGTAACAATGAGCAGTTCTTC.